This paragraph reports one TCR beta chain. Antigen unknown. TCRdb's copy holds only in-frame clones and misses some; the assay was immunoSEQ multiplex PCR. The table shows about 110,000 clones, with roughly 95% occurring only once. The sample originates from a study of graft-versus-host responses after intestinal transplantation. General study findings and limits: GvH clonotypes were identified within recipient marrow, with a subset emerging first in ileum or blood.

The specimen comprised unstimulated CD8+ T cells sorted from spleen or lymph node cells, sampled before intestinal transplant. This receptor was identified in a human donor who received an intestinal transplant.

This CDR3 is CASSVDSTDTQYF. The CDR3 region has the DNA TGTGCCAGCAGCGTAGACAGCACAGATACGCAGTATTTT. The genes are TRBV9 and TRBJ2-3; D gene uncertain. V was clipped by 0 bases and J by 0 bases, with 2 bases between them. The CDR3 is made up of 13 amino acids. The germline CDR1 and CDR2 sequences are SGDLS and YYNGEE.